These 20 T cell receptor beta chains were all obtained from the same sample, sequenced in a study of cytomegalovirus exposure and HLA in healthy donors. This table comes from immunoSEQ multiplex PCR, and its TCRdb copy is limited to in-frame clones, with some not included. The top ten hold 1.4% to 1.5% of the sample, which has more than 100,000 clones, almost 90% seen once. Sequencing was performed on PBMCs. These receptors all stem from a man aged 30-40 years in good health and CMV-seronegative.

V usage is TRBV4-1 and J usage is TRBJ1-5, with a tentative D call TRBD1 (5 bases). Per germline, CDR1 MGHRA and CDR2 YSYEKL. Between the trimmed V and J ends, which lost 1 base and 0 bases, there was a span of 10 bases. CDR3 size: 16 residues. The CDR3 sequence is CASSQVGGGSNQPQHF. The DNA for the CDR3 is TGCGCCAGCAGCCAAGTTGGCGGGGGTAGCAATCAGCCCCAGCATTTT.

The chain recombines TRBV27 with TRBJ2-1; D is perhaps TRBD2 (5 bases). V shed 7 bases and J shed 7 bases, with 17 bases lying between them. Germline lookup yields CDR1 MNHEY and CDR2 SMNVEV (reference sequence). This CDR3 contains 14 residues. The CDR3, as DNA: TGTGCCAGCATTAGTGGGAGAGATGAGAATGAGCAGTTCTTC. Translated, it gives CASISGRDENEQFF.

This clone was picked up one time. The genes are TRBV4-2 and TRBJ2-1; 8 nucleotides line up with TRBD1. Germline CDR1 LGHNA, CDR2 YNFKEQ. Germline trimming cut 2 bases from V and 6 bases from J; bases unmatched to any gene: 3. This CDR3 comprises 14 residues. The CDR3 bases are TGTGCCAGCAGCCAAAACGACAGGGGCAATGAGCAGTTCTTC. This gives the protein CASSQNDRGNEQFF.

The chain links TRBV7-8 to TRBJ2-1, with D tentatively TRBD2 (6 bases). CDR3 length: 19 residues. Trimming took off 5 bases at V and 4 bases at J, with 27 bases between the two ends. CDR1 and CDR2 (germline): SGHVS, FQNEAQ. The CDR3 loop reads CASSLLRKAGTDRYNEQFF. In DNA, the CDR3 is TGTGCCAGCAGCCTCCTACGTAAAGCGGGCACCGATAGATACAATGAGCAGTTCTTC.

The chain couples TRBV5-6 to TRBJ2-7, with a tentative D call TRBD1 (6 bases). Deletions cut 5 bases from V and 1 base from J, with 16 bases between. Germline-derived CDR1 and CDR2 are SGHDT and YYEEEE. CDR3 length: 15 residues. Here the CDR3 reads CASSIMDSISYEQYF. CDR3 DNA: TGTGCCAGCAGTATTATGGACAGCATATCCTACGAGCAGTACTTC.

The chain carries TRBV5-1 and TRBJ2-5; tentatively, D is TRBD2 (5 bases). In germline, CDR1 is SGHRS, CDR2 YFSETQ. The CDR3 consists of 16 residues. Trimming removed 0 bases from V and 3 bases from J, with 15 bases in between. DNA for the CDR3: TGCGCCAGCAGCTTGGGATCGGAAGCGGTAAAAGAGACCCAGTACTTC. Translation: CASSLGSEAVKETQYF. The complete variable domain, with remaining parts taken from reference TRBV5-1 and TRBJ2-5, reads KAGVTQTPRYLIKTRGQQVTLSCSPISGHRSVSWYQQTPGQGLQFLFEYFSETQRNKGNFPGRFSGRQFSNSRSEMNVSTLELGDSALYLCASSLGSEAVKETQYFGPGTRLLVL.

The V gene is TRBV7-9, the J gene TRBJ2-1, with 9 positions matching TRBD2. Unmatched junction bases numbered 6, after V lost 6 bases and J lost 12 bases. This CDR3 has 12 residues. Germline V gene lookup returns CDR1 SEHNR and CDR2 FQNEAQ (reference sequence). CDR3 region: CASRALAGRQFF. The CDR3 bases are TGTGCCAGCAGAGCGCTAGCGGGAAGGCAGTTCTTC.

This clone has more than one count but fewer than ten. The chain couples TRBV4-3 to TRBJ1-6; 10 nucleotides agree with TRBD1. V trimming: 7 bases; J trimming: 8 bases; junction bases outside the gene matches: 5. Germline lookup yields CDR1 LGHNA and CDR2 YSLEER. This CDR3 spans 14 amino acids. CDR3: CASKGGQGYSPLHF. For the CDR3, the DNA is TGCGCCAGCAAGGGGGGACAGGGGTATTCACCCCTCCACTTT.

V is TRBV2 and J is TRBJ1-5; TRBD1 agrees at 8 bases. V was pared by 6 bases and J by 5 bases, with 6 bases of the junction left unmatched. Per the germline V gene, CDR1 is SNHLY and CDR2 is FYNNEI. The CDR3 runs to 14 residues. The CDR3 loop reads CASSHQGADQPQHF. Written as DNA, the CDR3 is TGTGCCAGCAGCCACCAGGGGGCCGATCAGCCCCAGCATTTT.

CDR3 in DNA: TGCGCCAGCAGCCTGGCGGGACAGGGGGCGAACACCATATATTTT. Encoded protein: CASSLAGQGANTIYF. The J gene is TRBJ1-3, the V gene TRBV5-1, with TRBD1 matching 12 bases. J lost 7 bases, V lost 4 bases, and 6 bases had no gene match. Germline loops: CDR1 SGHRS, CDR2 YFSETQ. This CDR3 comprises 15 residues.

The CDR3 coding sequence is TGTGCCAGCTCACCCTACGTCACGAGCACAGATACGCAGTATTTT. Protein: CASSPYVTSTDTQYF. The genes are TRBV18 and TRBJ2-3; no clear D. The CDR3 totals 15 residues. The germline gives CDR1 KGHSH, CDR2 LQKENI. Trimming removed 3 bases at V and 0 bases at J, with 10 bases between.

CDR3 residues: CASSLDRGRPLHF. Here the CDR3 DNA reads TGTGCCAGCAGCTTAGACAGGGGCAGACCCCTCCACTTT. The chain carries TRBV5-4 and TRBJ1-6, with 8 bases that match TRBD1. Germline assignment: CDR1 SGHNT and CDR2 YYREEE (reference sequence). The junction had 4 bases not matched to a gene; V was cut back by 2 bases and J by 12 bases. The CDR3 covers 13 residues.

This clone was recorded only once. The chain carries TRBV30 and TRBJ2-2; 8 bases fit TRBD1. With 1 base clipped from V and 2 bases from J, the junction kept 9 bases outside the gene matches. The CDR3 totals 17 residues. Looked up from germline, CDR1 is GTSNPN and CDR2 is SVGIG (reference sequence). The CDR3 region is CAWSGVEDRVNTGELFF. CDR3 sequence (DNA): TGTGCCTGGAGTGGGGTAGAGGACAGGGTCAACACCGGGGAGCTGTTTTTT.

The chain employs TRBV19 and TRBJ2-1; D is unresolved. This CDR3 is 15 amino acids long. Trimming shortened V by 1 base and J by 4 bases, and 11 bases separated the two germline ends. Germline loops: CDR1 LNHDA, CDR2 SQIVND (reference sequence). CDR3 sequence: CASSIVLVEYNEQFF. The CDR3 nucleotides read TGTGCCAGTAGTATAGTTCTAGTAGAATACAATGAGCAGTTCTTC.

V usage is TRBV7-9 and J usage is TRBJ2-7, with 9 bases fitting TRBD2. The trim removed 5 bases at V and 4 bases at J, leaving 6 bases unmatched. The CDR3 has 14 amino acids. Germline lookup yields CDR1 SEHNR and CDR2 FQNEAQ (reference sequence). The CDR3 region has the DNA TGTGCCAGCAGCAACGGGACTAGCAGTTACGAGCAGTACTTC. Protein product: CASSNGTSSYEQYF. Variable domain in full (rest from reference TRBV7-9 and TRBJ2-7): DTGVSQNPRHKITKRGQNVTFRCDPISEHNRLYWYRQTLGQGPEFLTYFQNEAQLEKSRLLSDRFSAERPKGSFSTLEIQRTEQGDSAMYLCASSNGTSSYEQYFGPGTRLTVT.

J is TRBJ2-3 and V is TRBV11-2, with D uncertain. The germline CDR1 and CDR2 sequences are SGHAT and FQNNGV. The CDR3 runs 15 residues. Deletions cut 5 bases from V and 2 bases from J, with 14 bases between. This CDR3 reads CASSLMAAPTDTQYF. The DNA of the CDR3 is TGTGCCAGCAGCCTGATGGCGGCACCCACAGATACGCAGTATTTT.

CDR3 amino acids: CASRGTGGYNEQFF. The CDR3 coding sequence is TGTGCCAGCAGGGGAACAGGGGGCTACAATGAGCAGTTCTTC. The J gene is TRBJ2-1, the V gene TRBV2; 8 nucleotides align to TRBD1. The CDR3 covers 14 residues. Germline CDR1 and CDR2: SNHLY and FYNNEI. After removal of 6 bases from V and 3 bases from J, the junction contained 4 bases not matched to a gene.

V is TRBV5-1 and J is TRBJ1-3, with TRBD1 matching over 7 bases. V gave up 7 bases and J gave up 8 bases; unmatched junction bases: 15. The CDR3 sequence is 15 residues long. The germline CDR1 and CDR2 sequences are SGHRS and YFSETQ. CDR3 loop: CASRPAGTALDTIYF. The DNA for the CDR3 is TGCGCCAGCCGACCCGCCGGGACAGCGCTGGACACCATATATTTT.

This clone was observed once. This chain uses TRBV18 with TRBJ2-2; tentative D call: TRBD1 (6 bases). V shed 4 bases and J shed 5 bases, with 17 bases lying between them. CDR1 and CDR2 from the germline V gene are KGHSH and LQKENI. This CDR3 has 16 amino acids. CDR3: CASSRETVRGTGELFF. The CDR3 DNA sequence: TGTGCCAGCTCACGTGAAACCGTGAGGGGGACCGGGGAGCTGTTTTTT.

The chain employs TRBV19 and TRBJ2-1, with 7 bases lining up with TRBD1. CDR1 and CDR2 (germline): LNHDA, SQIVND (reference sequence). The CDR3 totals 14 residues. The ends lost 6 bases at V and 8 bases at J; junction bases unmatched: 10. CDR3 DNA sequence: TGTGCCAGTAGGGAGAGGGGGCGCTCGGATGAGCAGTTCTTC. It yields the protein CASRERGRSDEQFF.